This section outlines one TCR beta chain sequence together with its context. The target antigen is unknown. This may stem from a read error, because a much larger clone lies one nucleotide away. Amplification yielded TCR beta CDR3 regions, with RNA transcripts as the source. First-round RT-PCR targeting the TCR CDR3 was performed with the HTBI primer set. TCRdb independently ran MiXCR on the multiplex PCR reads; one entry per CDR3 protein. The sample comprises fewer than 200,000 distinct CDR3 sequences, about 18% of which are singletons, and 29% rests with the top ten. The data were taken from a study of T cells in Graves' hyperthyroidism and ophthalmopathy. When ophthalmopathy did not progress within 18 months, Graves' hyperthyroidism was considered stable. The authors took PBMCs from 10 ml fresh peripheral blood. V was clipped by 8 bases and J by 9 bases; unmatched bases: 8. This CDR3 region has 14 residues. CDR1 and CDR2 (germline): MNHNS, SASEGT.

Whole-study findings and limits: From stable hyperthyroidism, ophthalmopathy was set apart by a 13 V-J model.

The chain links TRBV6-1 to TRBJ2-1, with 12 bases aligning to TRBD1. The sequenced sample was blood. The receptor was isolated from a woman aged 50 to 60 with Graves' hyperthyroidism. CDR3 sequence: CASSGGGQGAEQFF. Here the CDR3 DNA reads TGTGCCAGCTCTGGTGGGGGACAGGGGGCTGAGCAGTTCTTC.